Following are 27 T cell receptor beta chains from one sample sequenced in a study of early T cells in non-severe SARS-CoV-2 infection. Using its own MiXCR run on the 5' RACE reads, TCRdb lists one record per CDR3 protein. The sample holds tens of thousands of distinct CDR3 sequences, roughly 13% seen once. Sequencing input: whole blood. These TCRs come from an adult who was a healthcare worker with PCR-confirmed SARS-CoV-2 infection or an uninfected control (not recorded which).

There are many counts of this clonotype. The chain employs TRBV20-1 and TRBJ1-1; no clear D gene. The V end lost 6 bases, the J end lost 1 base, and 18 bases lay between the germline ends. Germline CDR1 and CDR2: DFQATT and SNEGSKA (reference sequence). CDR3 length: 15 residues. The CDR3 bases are TGCAGTGCCCCGTCCCCGGGAGCTGAGAACACTGAAGCTTTCTTT. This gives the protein CSAPSPGAENTEAFF.

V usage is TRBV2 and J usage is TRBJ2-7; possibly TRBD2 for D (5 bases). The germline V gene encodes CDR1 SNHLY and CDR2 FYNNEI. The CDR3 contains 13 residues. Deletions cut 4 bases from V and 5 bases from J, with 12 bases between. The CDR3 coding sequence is TGTGCCAGCAGTGGGGCCGGGGTCAACGAGCAGTACTTC. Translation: CASSGAGVNEQYF.

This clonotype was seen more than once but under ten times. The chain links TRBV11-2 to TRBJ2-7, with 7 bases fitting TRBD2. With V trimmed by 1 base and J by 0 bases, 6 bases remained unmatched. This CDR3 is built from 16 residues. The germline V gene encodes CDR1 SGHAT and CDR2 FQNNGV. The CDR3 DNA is TGTGCCAGCAGCTTAGGACTAGCTTCGAGCTCCTACGAGCAGTACTTC. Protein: CASSLGLASSSYEQYF.

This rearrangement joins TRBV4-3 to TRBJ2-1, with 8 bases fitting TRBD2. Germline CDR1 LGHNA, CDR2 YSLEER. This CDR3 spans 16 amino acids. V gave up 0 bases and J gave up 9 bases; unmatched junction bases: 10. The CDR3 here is CASSQDRPIGGAEQFF. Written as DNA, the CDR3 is TGCGCCAGCAGCCAAGATAGGCCTATCGGGGGGGCTGAGCAGTTCTTC.

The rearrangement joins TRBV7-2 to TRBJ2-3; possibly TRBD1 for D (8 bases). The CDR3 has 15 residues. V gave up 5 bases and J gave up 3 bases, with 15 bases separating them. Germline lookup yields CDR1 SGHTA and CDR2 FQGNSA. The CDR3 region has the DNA TGTGCCAGCAGCCGCGGGGGACAGGCGACAGATACGCAGTATTTT. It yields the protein CASSRGGQATDTQYF.

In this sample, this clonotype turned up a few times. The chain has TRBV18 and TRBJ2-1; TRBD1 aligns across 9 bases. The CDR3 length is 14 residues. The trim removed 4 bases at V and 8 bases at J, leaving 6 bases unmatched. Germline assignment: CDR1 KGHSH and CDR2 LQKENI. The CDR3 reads CASSRDRERDEQFF. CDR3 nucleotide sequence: TGTGCCAGCTCACGGGACAGGGAGAGGGATGAGCAGTTCTTC.

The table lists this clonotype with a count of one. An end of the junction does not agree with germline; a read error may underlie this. As DNA, the CDR3 is TGTGCCAGTAGTATTCGGTTTCTAGCCAGAAACATTCAGTACTTC. Its protein is CASSIRFLARNIQYF. The genes are TRBV19 and TRBJ2-4, with D possibly being TRBD2 (5 bases). This CDR3 comprises 15 residues. Germline assignment: CDR1 LNHDA and CDR2 SQIVND (reference sequence).

The chain's CDR3 is CASRSDRGGEQFF. The DNA for the CDR3 is TGTGCCAGCAGATCTGACAGGGGAGGTGAGCAGTTCTTC. The chain uses TRBV12-3 or TRBV12-4 and TRBJ2-1; TRBD1 aligns across 8 bases. Unmatched junction bases numbered 7, after V lost 6 bases and J lost 9 bases. The CDR3 loop spans 13 amino acids.

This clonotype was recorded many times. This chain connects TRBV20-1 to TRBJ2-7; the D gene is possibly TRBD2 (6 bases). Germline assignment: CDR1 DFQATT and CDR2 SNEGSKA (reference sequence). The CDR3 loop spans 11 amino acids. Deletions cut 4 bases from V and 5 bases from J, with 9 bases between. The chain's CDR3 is CSAKRADEQYF. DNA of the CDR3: TGCAGTGCTAAGCGGGCGGACGAGCAGTACTTC.

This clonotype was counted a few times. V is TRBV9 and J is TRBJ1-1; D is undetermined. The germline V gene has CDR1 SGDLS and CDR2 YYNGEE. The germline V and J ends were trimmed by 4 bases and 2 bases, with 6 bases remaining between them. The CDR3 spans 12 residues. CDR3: CASSMINTEAFF. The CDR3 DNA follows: TGTGCCAGCAGCATGATAAACACTGAAGCTTTCTTT.

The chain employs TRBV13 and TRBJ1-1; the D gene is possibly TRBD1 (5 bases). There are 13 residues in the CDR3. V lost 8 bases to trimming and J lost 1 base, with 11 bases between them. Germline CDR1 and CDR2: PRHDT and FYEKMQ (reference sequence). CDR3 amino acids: CASRRGQNTEAFF. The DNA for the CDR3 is TGTGCCAGCCGGAGGGGCCAGAACACTGAAGCTTTCTTT.

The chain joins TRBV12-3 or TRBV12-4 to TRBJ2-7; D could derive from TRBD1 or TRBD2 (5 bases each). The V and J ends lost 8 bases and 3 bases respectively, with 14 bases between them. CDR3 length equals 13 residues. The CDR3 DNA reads TGTGCCAGCGGAGATGGGGGATACTACGAGCAGTACTTC. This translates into CASGDGGYYEQYF.

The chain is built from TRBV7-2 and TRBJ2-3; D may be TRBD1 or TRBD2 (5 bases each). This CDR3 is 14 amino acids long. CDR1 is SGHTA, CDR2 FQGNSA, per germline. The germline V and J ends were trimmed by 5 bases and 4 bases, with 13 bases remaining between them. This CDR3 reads CASSPQVGPDTQYF. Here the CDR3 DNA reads TGTGCCAGCAGCCCCCAAGTGGGACCAGATACGCAGTATTTT. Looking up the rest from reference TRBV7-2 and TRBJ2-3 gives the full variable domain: GAGVSQSPSNKVTEKGKDVELRCDPISGHTALYWYRQSLGQGLEFLIYFQGNSAPDKSGLPSDRFSAERTGGSVSTLTIQRTQQEDSAVYLCASSPQVGPDTQYFGPGTRLTVL.

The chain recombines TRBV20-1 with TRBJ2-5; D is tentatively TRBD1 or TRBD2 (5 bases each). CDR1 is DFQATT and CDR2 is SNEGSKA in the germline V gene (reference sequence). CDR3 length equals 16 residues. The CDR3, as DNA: TGCAGGGTACGAGGGGCAGGCCTCAAAACGACGGAGACCCAGTACTTC. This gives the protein CRVRGAGLKTTETQYF.

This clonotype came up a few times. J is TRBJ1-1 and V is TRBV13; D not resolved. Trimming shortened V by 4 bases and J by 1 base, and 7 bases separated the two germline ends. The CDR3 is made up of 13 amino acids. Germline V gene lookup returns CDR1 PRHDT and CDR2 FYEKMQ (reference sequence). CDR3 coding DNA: TGTGCCAGCAGCTGGACGGCGAACACTGAAGCTTTCTTT. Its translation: CASSWTANTEAFF.

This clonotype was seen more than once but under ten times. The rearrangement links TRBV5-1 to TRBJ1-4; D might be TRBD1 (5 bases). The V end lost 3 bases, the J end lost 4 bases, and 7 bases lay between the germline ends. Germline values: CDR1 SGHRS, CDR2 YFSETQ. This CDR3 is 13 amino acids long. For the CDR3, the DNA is TGCGCCAGCAGCTCGGGACTTAATGAAAAACTGTTTTTT. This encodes CASSSGLNEKLFF.

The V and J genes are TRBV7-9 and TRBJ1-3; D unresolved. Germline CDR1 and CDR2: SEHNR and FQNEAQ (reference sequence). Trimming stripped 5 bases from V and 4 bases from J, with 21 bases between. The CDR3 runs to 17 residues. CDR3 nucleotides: TGTGCCAGCAGCACTTCACCCCCATTGAGGCGAGGAAACACCATATATTTT. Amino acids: CASSTSPPLRRGNTIYF.

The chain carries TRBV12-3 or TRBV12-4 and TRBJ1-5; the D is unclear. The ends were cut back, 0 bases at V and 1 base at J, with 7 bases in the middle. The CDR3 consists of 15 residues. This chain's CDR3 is CASSLALGSNQPQHF. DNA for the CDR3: TGTGCCAGCAGTTTAGCGCTGGGAAGCAATCAGCCCCAGCATTTT.

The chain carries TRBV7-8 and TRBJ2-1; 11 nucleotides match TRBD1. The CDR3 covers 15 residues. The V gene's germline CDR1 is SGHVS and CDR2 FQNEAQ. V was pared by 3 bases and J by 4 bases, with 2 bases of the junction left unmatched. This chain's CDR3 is CASSLGQGEYNEQFF. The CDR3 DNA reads TGTGCCAGCAGCTTGGGACAGGGGGAGTACAATGAGCAGTTCTTC.

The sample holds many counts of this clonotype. CDR3 sequence: CASSFPNNEQFF. CDR3 sequence (DNA): TGTGCCAGCAGCTTCCCGAACAATGAGCAGTTCTTC. V gene TRBV11-2 combines with J gene TRBJ2-1, with D uncertain. Trimming stripped 3 bases from V and 5 bases from J, with 5 bases between. Germline loops: CDR1 SGHAT, CDR2 FQNNGV. The CDR3 is 12 residues long. Using reference TRBV11-2 and TRBJ2-1 for the parts outside the CDR3, the full variable domain is EAGVAQSPRYKIIEKRQSVAFWCNPISGHATLYWYQQILGQGPKLLIQFQNNGVVDDSQLPKDRFSAERLKGVDSTLKIQPAKLEDSAVYLCASSFPNNEQFFGPGTRLTVL.

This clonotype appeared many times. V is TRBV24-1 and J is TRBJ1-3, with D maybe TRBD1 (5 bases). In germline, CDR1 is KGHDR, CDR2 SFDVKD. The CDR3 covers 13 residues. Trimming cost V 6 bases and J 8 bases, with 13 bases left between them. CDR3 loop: CATSLGTGDTIYF. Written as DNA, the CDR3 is TGTGCCACCAGTTTGGGGACGGGCGACACCATATATTTT.

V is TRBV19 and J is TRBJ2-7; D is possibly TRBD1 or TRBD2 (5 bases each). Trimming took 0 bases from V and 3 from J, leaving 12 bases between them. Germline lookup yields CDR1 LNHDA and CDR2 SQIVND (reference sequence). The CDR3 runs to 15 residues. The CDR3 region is CASSIDRGRDYEQYF. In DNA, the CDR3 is TGTGCCAGTAGTATAGATCGGGGCAGAGACTACGAGCAGTACTTC.

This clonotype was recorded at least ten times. The CDR3: CASSHTGTGPKAEAFF. DNA of the CDR3: TGTGCCAGCAGCCACACCGGGACAGGCCCGAAGGCTGAAGCTTTCTTT. The genes are TRBV3-1 and TRBJ1-1; the match to TRBD1 covers 8 bases. V dropped 3 bases and J dropped 6; count of bases not matched to a gene: 12. The germline V gene has CDR1 LGHDT and CDR2 YNNKEL (reference sequence). This CDR3 spans 16 amino acids.

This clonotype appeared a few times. CDR3 protein: CASSLVGGHTSPLHF. The CDR3 nucleotides are TGTGCCAGCAGCTTAGTGGGGGGTCACACTTCACCCCTCCACTTT. This chain links TRBV11-2 with TRBJ1-6; possible D gene TRBD1, 5 bases. Trimming stripped 1 base from V and 9 bases from J, with 13 bases between. Per germline, CDR1 SGHAT and CDR2 FQNNGV. The CDR3 sequence is 15 residues long.

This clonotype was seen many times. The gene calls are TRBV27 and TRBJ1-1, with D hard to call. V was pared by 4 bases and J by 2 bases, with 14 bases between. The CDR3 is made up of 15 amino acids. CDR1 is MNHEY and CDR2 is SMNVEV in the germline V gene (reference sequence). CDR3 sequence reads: CASSSPAGLNTEAFF. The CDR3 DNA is TGTGCCAGCAGTTCGCCGGCCGGCCTTAACACTGAAGCTTTCTTT.

The CDR3 sequence is CSAQALNTEAFF. In DNA form, the CDR3 reads TGCAGTGCTCAGGCGCTGAACACTGAAGCTTTCTTT. V is TRBV20-1 and J is TRBJ1-1; D remains ambiguous. Trimming removed 5 bases from V and 0 bases from J, with 7 bases in between. The germline V gene has CDR1 DFQATT and CDR2 SNEGSKA (reference sequence). CDR3 size: 12 residues.

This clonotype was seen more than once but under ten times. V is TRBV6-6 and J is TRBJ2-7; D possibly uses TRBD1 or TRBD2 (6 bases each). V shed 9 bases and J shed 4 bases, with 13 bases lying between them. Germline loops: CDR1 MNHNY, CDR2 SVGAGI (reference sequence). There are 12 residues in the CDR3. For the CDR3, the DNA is TGTGCCAGTCAAAAAGGGGGGTACGAGCAGTACTTC. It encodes CASQKGGYEQYF.